The source of this T cell receptor (beta chain) is a study of OX40 agonist ivuxolimab in advanced cancers. The data were produced by immunoSEQ multiplex PCR, yet TCRdb's version contains in-frame clones alone and is incomplete. The table has around 100,000 clones, around 89% seen once. The CDR3 runs 16 residues. V was pared by 4 bases and J by 0 bases, with 14 bases between. Germline loops: CDR1 SGHRS, CDR2 YFSETQ. This specimen consisted of CD4+ or CD8+ T cells sorted from blood, obtained in a trial of the OX40 agonist ivuxolimab. V and J are TRBV5-1 and TRBJ2-4; D may correspond to TRBD1 or TRBD2 (5 bases each). The source is an adult with an advanced solid tumor such as melanoma, head and neck, liver or kidney cancer. The CDR3 DNA sequence: TGCGCCAGCAGCGCAGGGAGTGAACTAGCCAAAAACATTCAGTACTTC. Translation gives CASSAGSELAKNIQYF.